The clone carrying this T cell receptor (beta chain) was detected a few times. The source of the sample is a study of cytomegalovirus exposure and HLA in healthy donors. On the study more broadly: Early on, a data release was issued that held 85 million to 95 million unique TCRs from HLA-typed donors.

Donors sampled were nominally healthy, though unrecorded immune exposures were likely. The PCR used 60 Vbeta and 13 Jbeta primers. Generated by immunoSEQ multiplex PCR, the TCRdb table keeps only in-frame clones and is missing some. Seen here are roughly 180,000 clones, 9.5% observed once, and the top ten hold approximately 1.4%. The V gene end was trimmed by 3 bases and the J gene end by 9 bases; junction bases not matched to a gene: 2. The germline CDR1 and CDR2 sequences are DFQATT and SNEGSKA (reference sequence). This CDR3 region has 11 residues. The clonotype originates from a woman in her twenties or thirties in good health and CMV-seropositive. The sequenced sample consisted of PBMCs. The chain employs TRBV20-1 and TRBJ2-3; 8 bases fit TRBD2. The CDR3: CSARGTRTQYF. The CDR3 DNA follows: TGCAGTGCTAGGGGGACTAGGACGCAGTATTTT.